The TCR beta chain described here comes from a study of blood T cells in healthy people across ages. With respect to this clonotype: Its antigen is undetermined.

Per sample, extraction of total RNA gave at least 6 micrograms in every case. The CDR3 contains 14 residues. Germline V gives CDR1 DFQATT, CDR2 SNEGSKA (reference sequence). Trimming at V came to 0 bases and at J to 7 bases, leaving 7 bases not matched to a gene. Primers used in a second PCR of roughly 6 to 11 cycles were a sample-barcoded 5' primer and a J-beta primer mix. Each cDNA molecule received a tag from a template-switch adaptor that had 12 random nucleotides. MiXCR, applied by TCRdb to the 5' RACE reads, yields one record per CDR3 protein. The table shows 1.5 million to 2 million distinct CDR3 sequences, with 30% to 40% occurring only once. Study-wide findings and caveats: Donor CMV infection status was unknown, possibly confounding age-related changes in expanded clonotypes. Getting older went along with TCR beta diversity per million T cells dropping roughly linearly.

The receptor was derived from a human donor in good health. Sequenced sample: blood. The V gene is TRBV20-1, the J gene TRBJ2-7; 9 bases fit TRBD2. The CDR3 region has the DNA TGCAGTGCTAGAGATCCCAGCGGGGGGAGGGAGCAGTACTTC. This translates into CSARDPSGGREQYF.